A selection of T cell receptor beta chains follows, all from one sample in a study of brain T cells in children with intractable seizures. Clones were read by immunoSEQ multiplex PCR, and TCRdb kept only the in-frame ones, dropping some. In the table there are 340,000 or so clones, 93% of which are singletons. The sample consisted of peripheral blood, taken approximately 5 months after surgery. These receptors originate from a boy younger than two with tuberous sclerosis and intractable seizures. The CDR3 runs from the conserved cysteine through the conserved F or W. Each record gives: D gene, clone size, CDR3 length, J gene, V gene, CDR3 protein, CDR3 DNA. D genes are given only for firm matches. Clone size is stated in some rows and not others, as once, few, many or a class when expanded.

D gene: TRBD1; clone size: NA; CDR3 length: 17; J gene: TRBJ2-7; V gene: TRBV24-1; CDR3 protein: CATSDLKSGTGAYEQYF; CDR3 DNA: TGTGCCACCAGTGATTTGAAGTCTGGGACAGGGGCATACGAGCAGTACTTC
D gene: NA; clone size: NA; CDR3 length: 14; J gene: TRBJ2-2; V gene: TRBV29-1; CDR3 protein: CSGGAGRGTGELFF; CDR3 DNA: TGCAGCGGGGGGGCCGGACGGGGCACCGGGGAGCTGTTTTTT
D gene: TRBD1; clone size: NA; CDR3 length: 12; J gene: TRBJ1-2; V gene: TRBV27; CDR3 protein: CASYRGNYGYTF; CDR3 DNA: TGTGCCAGCTACAGGGGAAACTATGGCTACACCTTC
D gene: TRBD1; clone size: NA; CDR3 length: 13; J gene: TRBJ1-1; V gene: TRBV7-3; CDR3 protein: CASSRDRDTEAFF; CDR3 DNA: TGTGCCAGCAGCCGGGACAGGGACACTGAAGCTTTCTTT
D gene: NA; clone size: NA; CDR3 length: 16; J gene: TRBJ2-4; V gene: TRBV19; CDR3 protein: CASSIGMGLAKNIQYF; CDR3 DNA: TGTGCCAGTAGTATAGGGATGGGGCTAGCCAAAAACATTCAGTACTTC
D gene: NA; clone size: once; CDR3 length: 13; J gene: TRBJ1-1; V gene: TRBV6-5; CDR3 protein: CASSPPLNTEAFF; CDR3 DNA: TGTGCCAGCAGCCCCCCCCTGAACACTGAAGCTTTCTTT
D gene: NA; clone size: NA; CDR3 length: 17; J gene: TRBJ1-4; V gene: TRBV19; CDR3 protein: CASSIGQVPATNEKLFF; CDR3 DNA: TGTGCCAGTAGTATTGGCCAGGTGCCTGCAACTAATGAAAAACTGTTTTTT
D gene: NA; clone size: NA; CDR3 length: 13; J gene: TRBJ1-4; V gene: TRBV6-5; CDR3 protein: CASRDGNNEKLFF; CDR3 DNA: TGTGCCAGCCGAGACGGAAATAATGAAAAACTGTTTTTT
D gene: NA; clone size: NA; CDR3 length: 16; J gene: TRBJ1-5; V gene: TRBV19; CDR3 protein: CASRLYEGDSNQPQHF; CDR3 DNA: TGTGCCAGTAGGCTGTACGAGGGGGATAGCAATCAGCCCCAGCATTTT
D gene: TRBD1; clone size: NA; CDR3 length: 17; J gene: TRBJ2-6; V gene: TRBV27; CDR3 protein: CASSSGQGLSGANVLTF; CDR3 DNA: TGTGCCAGCAGTTCGGGACAGGGTCTCTCTGGGGCCAACGTCCTGACTTTC
D gene: NA; clone size: NA; CDR3 length: 13; J gene: TRBJ1-6; V gene: TRBV6-2/TRBV6-3; CDR3 protein: CASSYSEFRSLHF; CDR3 DNA: TGTGCCAGCAGTTACTCGGAATTCAGGTCCCTCCACTTT
D gene: NA; clone size: NA; CDR3 length: 11; J gene: TRBJ1-2; V gene: TRBV30; CDR3 protein: CAWTVTYGYTF; CDR3 DNA: TGTGCCTGGACAGTGACGTATGGCTACACCTTC
D gene: NA; clone size: NA; CDR3 length: 13; J gene: TRBJ1-1; V gene: TRBV27; CDR3 protein: CASSRSENTEAFF; CDR3 DNA: TGTGCCAGCAGTCGCTCAGAGAACACTGAAGCTTTCTTT
D gene: NA; clone size: NA; CDR3 length: 16; J gene: TRBJ2-1; V gene: TRBV18; CDR3 protein: CASSPPGSSSYNEQFF; CDR3 DNA: TGTGCCAGCTCACCACCGGGGTCGAGCTCCTACAATGAGCAGTTCTTC
D gene: TRBD1; clone size: NA; CDR3 length: 15; J gene: TRBJ1-2; V gene: TRBV7-7; CDR3 protein: CASSFAMGQGRGYTF; CDR3 DNA: TGTGCTAGCAGCTTTGCGATGGGACAGGGGAGAGGCTACACCTTC
D gene: NA; clone size: medium-sized; CDR3 length: 17; J gene: TRBJ1-2; V gene: TRBV29-1; CDR3 protein: CSVDRGTGALDYYGYTF; CDR3 DNA: TGCAGCGTTGACAGAGGTACCGGCGCCCTTGATTATTATGGCTACACCTTC
D gene: NA; clone size: NA; CDR3 length: 13; J gene: TRBJ2-2; V gene: TRBV7-6; CDR3 protein: CASSKNWDTGLFF; CDR3 DNA: TGTGCCAGCAGCAAGAACTGGGACACAGGGCTGTTTTTT
D gene: NA; clone size: NA; CDR3 length: 15; J gene: TRBJ1-2; V gene: TRBV9; CDR3 protein: CASSADPGRPTSYTF; CDR3 DNA: TGTGCCAGCAGCGCGGACCCGGGACGACCCACGAGCTACACCTTC
D gene: NA; clone size: NA; CDR3 length: 11; J gene: TRBJ1-4; V gene: TRBV7-2; CDR3 protein: CASSLSGKLFF; CDR3 DNA: TGTGCCAGCAGCTTATCGGGGAAACTGTTTTTT
D gene: TRBD1; clone size: few; CDR3 length: 17; J gene: TRBJ2-7; V gene: TRBV7-9; CDR3 protein: CASSLFPHRGQVYEQYF; CDR3 DNA: TGTGCCAGCAGCTTATTCCCCCACAGGGGCCAGGTCTACGAGCAGTACTTC
D gene: NA; clone size: NA; CDR3 length: 13; J gene: TRBJ2-7; V gene: TRBV4-2; CDR3 protein: CASIGARTYEQYF; CDR3 DNA: TGTGCCAGCATAGGGGCGAGAACCTACGAGCAGTACTTC
D gene: NA; clone size: NA; CDR3 length: 12; J gene: TRBJ1-1; V gene: TRBV5-6; CDR3 protein: CASRRGAAEAFF; CDR3 DNA: TGTGCCAGCAGAAGGGGGGCGGCCGAAGCTTTCTTT
D gene: NA; clone size: NA; CDR3 length: 13; J gene: TRBJ1-1; V gene: TRBV5-6; CDR3 protein: CASSLIPGTEAFF; CDR3 DNA: TGTGCCAGCAGCTTGATCCCAGGGACTGAAGCTTTCTTT
D gene: NA; clone size: NA; CDR3 length: 15; J gene: TRBJ1-5; V gene: TRBV27; CDR3 protein: CASSLLGGAHQPQHF; CDR3 DNA: TGTGCCAGCAGTTTATTAGGGGGGGCCCATCAGCCCCAGCATTTT
D gene: NA; clone size: NA; CDR3 length: 18; J gene: TRBJ2-3; V gene: TRBV6-4; CDR3 protein: CASSDSRPQGNHTDTQYF; CDR3 DNA: TGTGCCAGCAGTGACTCCCGGCCCCAGGGCAATCACACAGATACGCAGTATTTT
D gene: TRBD2; clone size: NA; CDR3 length: 16; J gene: TRBJ2-3; V gene: TRBV7-3; CDR3 protein: CASSRRQRGDTDTQYF; CDR3 DNA: TGTGCCAGCAGCCGCCGGCAGCGGGGGGACACAGATACGCAGTATTTT
D gene: TRBD1; clone size: NA; CDR3 length: 16; J gene: TRBJ1-2; V gene: TRBV7-9; CDR3 protein: CASSRTGTGVNYGYTF; CDR3 DNA: TGTGCCAGCAGCCGAACCGGGACAGGGGTTAACTATGGCTACACCTTC
D gene: NA; clone size: NA; CDR3 length: 16; J gene: TRBJ2-1; V gene: TRBV19; CDR3 protein: CASSITGLPSNNEQFF; CDR3 DNA: TGTGCCAGTAGTATTACGGGACTCCCCTCCAACAATGAGCAGTTCTTC
D gene: NA; clone size: NA; CDR3 length: 15; J gene: TRBJ2-1; V gene: TRBV27; CDR3 protein: CASSPQTLAGDEQFF; CDR3 DNA: TGTGCCAGCAGTCCCCAAACCCTTGCCGGCGATGAGCAGTTCTTC
D gene: NA; clone size: once; CDR3 length: 15; J gene: TRBJ2-3; V gene: TRBV28; CDR3 protein: CASPVFSVYTDTQYF; CDR3 DNA: TGTGCCAGCCCCGTTTTCTCTGTCTACACAGATACGCAGTATTTT
D gene: NA; clone size: NA; CDR3 length: 16; J gene: TRBJ2-7; V gene: TRBV5-1; CDR3 protein: CASSLAGPGSSYEQYF; CDR3 DNA: TGCGCCAGCAGCTTGGCTGGTCCGGGAAGCTCCTACGAGCAGTACTTC
D gene: TRBD2; clone size: NA; CDR3 length: 17; J gene: TRBJ2-2; V gene: TRBV24-1; CDR3 protein: CATSDSPGLQNTGELFF; CDR3 DNA: TGTGCCACCAGTGATTCCCCGGGACTACAGAACACCGGGGAGCTGTTTTTT
D gene: TRBD2; clone size: NA; CDR3 length: 17; J gene: TRBJ2-5; V gene: TRBV5-1; CDR3 protein: CASILGVGLAGEETQYF; CDR3 DNA: TGCGCCAGCATCTTGGGGGTGGGACTAGCGGGCGAAGAGACCCAGTACTTC
D gene: NA; clone size: NA; CDR3 length: 14; J gene: TRBJ2-7; V gene: TRBV28; CDR3 protein: CASSLGTLPYEQYF; CDR3 DNA: TGTGCCAGCAGTTTAGGGACGCTCCCCTACGAGCAGTACTTC
D gene: NA; clone size: NA; CDR3 length: 18; J gene: TRBJ1-2; V gene: TRBV6-6; CDR3 protein: CASSPPYSTGTRNYGYTF; CDR3 DNA: TGTGCCAGCAGTCCTCCTTATTCAACCGGGACGCGTAACTATGGCTACACCTTC
D gene: TRBD2; clone size: NA; CDR3 length: 15; J gene: TRBJ2-7; V gene: TRBV7-9; CDR3 protein: CASSLWTSGTDEQYF; CDR3 DNA: TGTGCCAGCAGCTTATGGACTAGCGGGACGGACGAGCAGTACTTC
D gene: TRBD1; clone size: NA; CDR3 length: 15; J gene: TRBJ1-2; V gene: TRBV5-4; CDR3 protein: CASSSGTGRIYGYTF; CDR3 DNA: TGTGCCAGCAGCTCCGGGACAGGGCGAATCTATGGCTACACCTTC
D gene: NA; clone size: NA; CDR3 length: 14; J gene: TRBJ1-1; V gene: TRBV6-5; CDR3 protein: CASSYLLPATEAFF; CDR3 DNA: TGTGCCAGCAGTTACCTCCTGCCGGCGACTGAAGCTTTCTTT
D gene: NA; clone size: NA; CDR3 length: 16; J gene: TRBJ1-2; V gene: TRBV30; CDR3 protein: CAWSTDRELLLYGYTF; CDR3 DNA: TGTGCCTGGAGTACTGACCGGGAGCTGCTCCTCTATGGCTACACCTTC
D gene: TRBD1; clone size: NA; CDR3 length: 13; J gene: TRBJ1-2; V gene: TRBV7-2; CDR3 protein: CASSIRDRYGYTF; CDR3 DNA: TGTGCCAGCAGCATCCGGGACAGATATGGCTACACCTTC
D gene: NA; clone size: NA; CDR3 length: 16; J gene: TRBJ1-6; V gene: TRBV27; CDR3 protein: CASSLFPGPRNSPLHF; CDR3 DNA: TGTGCCAGCAGTTTATTCCCAGGGCCTCGGAATTCACCCCTCCACTTT
D gene: NA; clone size: NA; CDR3 length: 19; J gene: TRBJ1-4; V gene: TRBV12-5; CDR3 protein: CASGLVGRGLLGTNEKLFF; CDR3 DNA: TGTGCTAGTGGTTTGGTAGGGCGTGGGCTCCTGGGAACTAATGAAAAACTGTTTTTT
D gene: NA; clone size: NA; CDR3 length: 14; J gene: TRBJ2-5; V gene: TRBV4-1; CDR3 protein: CASSQLPGQETQYF; CDR3 DNA: TGCGCCAGCAGCCAACTCCCCGGGCAAGAGACCCAGTACTTC
D gene: NA; clone size: NA; CDR3 length: 15; J gene: TRBJ1-4; V gene: TRBV7-8; CDR3 protein: CASSPIRIFSEKLFF; CDR3 DNA: TGTGCCAGCAGCCCTATACGGATATTTAGTGAAAAACTGTTTTTT
D gene: TRBD1; clone size: NA; CDR3 length: 14; J gene: TRBJ1-4; V gene: TRBV5-1; CDR3 protein: CASSQGQAAEKLFF; CDR3 DNA: TGCGCCAGCAGCCAGGGACAGGCGGCCGAAAAACTGTTTTTT
D gene: TRBD2; clone size: NA; CDR3 length: 15; J gene: TRBJ2-7; V gene: TRBV28; CDR3 protein: CASSFSSGSTYEQYF; CDR3 DNA: TGTGCCAGCAGTTTTTCTAGCGGGAGTACCTACGAGCAGTACTTC
D gene: TRBD2; clone size: NA; CDR3 length: 18; J gene: TRBJ2-1; V gene: TRBV10-2; CDR3 protein: CASSETSGGARTYNEQFF; CDR3 DNA: TGCGCCAGCAGTGAGACTAGCGGGGGGGCCCGGACCTACAATGAGCAGTTCTTC
D gene: TRBD1; clone size: NA; CDR3 length: 13; J gene: TRBJ2-1; V gene: TRBV12-3/TRBV12-4; CDR3 protein: CASSFQGAGEQFF; CDR3 DNA: TGTGCCAGCAGTTTTCAGGGGGCTGGGGAGCAGTTCTTC
D gene: TRBD1; clone size: NA; CDR3 length: 15; J gene: TRBJ2-7; V gene: TRBV7-3; CDR3 protein: CASSRRRTGSDEQYF; CDR3 DNA: TGTGCCAGCAGCCGCCGCCGGACAGGGAGTGACGAGCAGTACTTC
D gene: NA; clone size: NA; CDR3 length: 13; J gene: TRBJ1-2; V gene: TRBV7-9; CDR3 protein: CASSLESDYGYTF; CDR3 DNA: TGTGCCAGCAGCTTAGAGTCAGACTATGGCTACACCTTC
D gene: TRBD2; clone size: NA; CDR3 length: 19; J gene: TRBJ2-7; V gene: TRBV6-1; CDR3 protein: CASSEALWTSGGAYYEQYF; CDR3 DNA: TGTGCCAGCAGTGAAGCTCTGTGGACTAGCGGGGGGGCTTACTACGAGCAGTACTTC
D gene: NA; clone size: NA; CDR3 length: 14; J gene: TRBJ1-4; V gene: TRBV9; CDR3 protein: CASSVGVQNEKLFF; CDR3 DNA: TGTGCCAGCAGCGTAGGAGTGCAGAATGAAAAACTGTTTTTT
D gene: NA; clone size: NA; CDR3 length: 15; J gene: TRBJ2-3; V gene: TRBV19; CDR3 protein: CASSIMGSVFNTQYF; CDR3 DNA: TGTGCCAGTAGTATAATGGGCTCCGTTTTTAATACGCAGTATTTT
D gene: TRBD1; clone size: NA; CDR3 length: 16; J gene: TRBJ2-2; V gene: TRBV28; CDR3 protein: CASSWGGQGGTGELFF; CDR3 DNA: TGTGCCAGCAGTTGGGGAGGACAGGGTGGAACCGGGGAGCTGTTTTTT
D gene: NA; clone size: few; CDR3 length: 16; J gene: TRBJ2-2; V gene: TRBV11-2; CDR3 protein: CASSLDPPYTPGELFF; CDR3 DNA: TGTGCCAGCAGCTTAGACCCCCCTTACACACCCGGGGAGCTGTTTTTT
D gene: TRBD2; clone size: NA; CDR3 length: 16; J gene: TRBJ2-5; V gene: TRBV3-1/TRBV3-2; CDR3 protein: CASSRMLAGYQETQYF; CDR3 DNA: TGTGCCAGCAGCCGTATGCTAGCGGGGTACCAAGAGACCCAGTACTTC
D gene: NA; clone size: NA; CDR3 length: 15; J gene: TRBJ1-2; V gene: TRBV29-1; CDR3 protein: CSVGYFGQNDYGYTF; CDR3 DNA: TGCAGCGTTGGATATTTCGGACAGAACGACTATGGCTACACCTTC
D gene: NA; clone size: NA; CDR3 length: 15; J gene: TRBJ2-5; V gene: TRBV9; CDR3 protein: CASSSAGRTGETQYF; CDR3 DNA: TGTGCCAGCAGCTCAGCGGGTCGGACAGGAGAGACCCAGTACTTC